These 28 T cell receptor beta chains came from one sample sequenced in a study of shared clonotypes between healthy human individuals. Profiling relied on immunoSEQ multiplex PCR, and the TCRdb table lists in-frame clones only, not all of them. The sample contains some 740,000 clones, around 93% of which appear only once. Terminally differentiated effector memory CD45RA+ cells were excluded by CCR7 positive selection of CD45RO-negative cells. The specimen sequenced was naive CD8+ T cells sorted from blood. The receptors derive from a man aged 30 to 45 in good health.

The rearrangement links TRBV4-3 to TRBJ2-7, with D hard to call. Germline CDR1 and CDR2: LGHNA and YSLEER. This CDR3 has 15 amino acids. V was clipped by 0 bases and J by 1 base, with 10 bases between them. CDR3 loop: CASSQDWPGSYEQYF. The CDR3 DNA reads as TGCGCCAGCAGCCAAGATTGGCCGGGTTCCTACGAGCAGTACTTC.

The chain employs TRBV14 and TRBJ2-7, with no clear D. Germline lookup yields CDR1 SGHDN and CDR2 FVKESK. V lost 2 bases to trimming and J lost 2 bases, with 1 base between them. This CDR3 is built from 11 residues. In DNA, the CDR3 is TGTGCCAGCAGCCAAACCTACGAGCAGTACTTC. Amino acid sequence: CASSQTYEQYF.

V and J are TRBV7-3 and TRBJ2-3; TRBD2 aligns across 8 bases. The CDR3 has 14 amino acids. V shed 4 bases, J shed 4 bases, and the junction held 4 bases outside the gene matches. Germline V gene lookup returns CDR1 SGHTA and CDR2 FQGTGA. CDR3 protein: CASSSGRASDTQYF. The CDR3 DNA is TGTGCCAGCAGCTCCGGGAGGGCCTCAGATACGCAGTATTTT.

This clone has just a few counts. The chain couples TRBV27 to TRBJ2-7, with D unclear. The CDR3 runs 11 residues. Germline V gene sequence: CDR1 MNHEY, CDR2 SMNVEV (reference sequence). The V end lost 3 bases, the J end lost 7 bases, and 7 bases lay between the germline ends. CDR3 sequence (DNA): TGTGCCAGCAGTTTCGCTATGGAGCAGTACTTC. Translated: CASSFAMEQYF.

The chain couples TRBV27 to TRBJ2-7; 9 positions match TRBD1. CDR3 length: 15 residues. In germline, CDR1 is MNHEY, CDR2 SMNVEV (reference sequence). J was trimmed by 4 bases and V by 5 bases; bases with no gene match: 9. Here the CDR3 reads CASSTHRDRAYEQYF. The CDR3, as DNA: TGTGCCAGCAGTACCCACCGGGACAGGGCGTACGAGCAGTACTTC.

The gene calls are TRBV7-2 and TRBJ2-7, with D possibly TRBD2 on 6 matching bases. The CDR3 sequence is 15 residues long. Looked up from germline, CDR1 is SGHTA and CDR2 is FQGNSA. With 2 bases removed from V and 3 bases from J, the gap between germline ends came to 14 bases. As DNA, the CDR3 is TGTGCCAGCAGCTTATTCTGGGGCGGGGTCTACGAGCAGTACTTC. Its protein product is CASSLFWGGVYEQYF.

The V and J genes are TRBV7-2 and TRBJ2-7; D gene ambiguous. The germline V gene has CDR1 SGHTA and CDR2 FQGNSA. Trimming shortened V by 0 bases and J by 5 bases, and 11 bases separated the two germline ends. This CDR3 has 14 residues. The CDR3 sequence is CASSLALLRDEQYF. In DNA form, the CDR3 reads TGTGCCAGCAGCTTAGCGCTGTTGCGCGACGAGCAGTACTTC.

This clone was picked up one time. The chain couples TRBV27 to TRBJ2-7; possible D gene TRBD1, 5 bases. Germline V gene sequence: CDR1 MNHEY, CDR2 SMNVEV (reference sequence). The CDR3 totals 13 residues. V dropped 6 bases and J dropped 1 base, with 10 bases sitting between them. The CDR3 DNA sequence: TGTGCCAGCAGGCTTGCAGGGTCCTACGAGCAGTACTTC. Residues: CASRLAGSYEQYF.

CDR3 in DNA: TGTGCCAGCAGTGAAAGGTATCAGCCCCAGCATTTT. Its protein product is CASSERYQPQHF. The gene calls are TRBV6-1 and TRBJ1-5; D is uncertain. V lost 2 bases and J lost 5, with 4 bases in between. Germline V lookup: CDR1 MNHNS, CDR2 SASEGT. CDR3 size: 12 residues.

The chain joins TRBV5-1 to TRBJ1-5, with D perhaps TRBD1 (5 bases). CDR3 length: 15 amino acids. Germline lookup yields CDR1 SGHRS and CDR2 YFSETQ. The germline V and J ends were trimmed by 4 bases and 0 bases, with 11 bases remaining between them. CDR3 nucleotide sequence: TGCGCCAGCAGCGGGGACCACTATAGCAATCAGCCCCAGCATTTT. Protein sequence: CASSGDHYSNQPQHF.

The rearrangement links TRBV21-1 to TRBJ2-3; TRBD2 reflects the table's D call only, with no check against the DNA. TRBV21-1 counts as a pseudogene. The CDR3 contains 18 residues. The CDR3 region is CASSKAFPGLAGTDTQYF. CDR3 coding DNA: TGTGCCAGCAGCAAAGCGTTCCCGGGACTAGCGGGGACAGATACGCAGTATTTT.

The gene calls are TRBV25-1 and TRBJ1-1; TRBD1 matches 7 bases. V was pared by 5 bases and J by 10 bases, with 13 bases of the junction left unmatched. This CDR3 has 14 amino acids. Germline values: CDR1 MGHDK, CDR2 SYGVNS. The CDR3 protein is CASSPTLDRPGAFF. CDR3 bases: TGTGCCAGCAGTCCAACCTTGGACAGGCCGGGAGCTTTCTTT.

V usage is TRBV27 and J usage is TRBJ2-1, with D perhaps being TRBD1 or TRBD2 (6 bases each). Trimming pared 2 bases from V and 4 bases from J, leaving 18 bases between. Looked up from germline, CDR1 is MNHEY and CDR2 is SMNVEV (reference sequence). The CDR3 totals 17 residues. As DNA, the CDR3 is TGTGCCAGCAGTTTAATCTCTACAGGGACTTTATACAATGAGCAGTTCTTC. Amino acids: CASSLISTGTLYNEQFF.

Only a few counts were recorded for this clone. The V call is TRBV7-9, the J call TRBJ1-1, with TRBD1 matching 8 bases. Germline lookup yields CDR1 SEHNR and CDR2 FQNEAQ (reference sequence). The junction had 3 bases not matched to a gene; V was cut back by 8 bases and J by 1 base. This CDR3 comprises 13 residues. CDR3 region: CASETGENTEAFF. CDR3 sequence (DNA): TGTGCCAGCGAGACAGGGGAGAACACTGAAGCTTTCTTT.

The V and J genes are TRBV9 and TRBJ2-7; perhaps TRBD2 as D (5 bases). CDR1 is SGDLS and CDR2 is YYNGEE in the germline V gene. The CDR3 extends over 14 amino acids. V lost 0 bases and J lost 3, with 10 bases in between. This CDR3 reads CASSVGGFVYEQYF. The CDR3 DNA is TGTGCCAGCAGCGTAGGAGGGTTCGTCTACGAGCAGTACTTC. Full variable domain (outside the CDR3, taken from reference TRBV9 and TRBJ2-7): DSGVTQTPKHLITATGQRVTLRCSPRSGDLSVYWYQQSLDQGLQFLIQYYNGEERAKGNILERFSAQQFPDLHSELNLSSLELGDSALYFCASSVGGFVYEQYFGPGTRLTVT.

The genes are TRBV15 and TRBJ1-4; D is ambiguous. From germline, CDR1 is LNHNV and CDR2 YYDKDF (reference sequence). V lost 0 bases and J 0 bases, leaving 11 bases between the germline ends. The CDR3 spans 17 residues. CDR3 protein: CATSRDLEAATNEKLFF. Written as DNA, the CDR3 is TGTGCCACCAGCAGAGATCTAGAGGCAGCAACTAATGAAAAACTGTTTTTT.

The chain employs TRBV9 and TRBJ2-2; D remains unclear. The CDR3 extends over 13 amino acids. Germline V gene sequence: CDR1 SGDLS, CDR2 YYNGEE. The V end was cut by 0 bases, the J end by 6 bases, with 6 bases between. The CDR3 region has the DNA TGTGCCAGCAGCGTAGGAGACTCCGGGGAGCTGTTTTTT. This gives the protein CASSVGDSGELFF.

V and J are TRBV9 and TRBJ2-3; D is possibly TRBD1 or TRBD2 (6 bases each). The CDR3 consists of 16 residues. Germline V gene sequence: CDR1 SGDLS, CDR2 YYNGEE. V shed 4 bases and J shed 2 bases, with 17 bases lying between them. CDR3 region: CASSPRGGPPTDTQYF. CDR3 in DNA: TGTGCCAGCAGCCCCAGGGGAGGCCCCCCCACAGATACGCAGTATTTT.

This chain links TRBV7-9 with TRBJ2-5; D remains unclear. The DNA end is more similar to TRBJ2-7, so the J call may be wrong. CDR1 and CDR2 (germline): SEHNR, FQNEAQ (reference sequence). The CDR3 is 15 amino acids. This chain's CDR3 is CASSFPFGVTYEQYF. The DNA for the CDR3 is TGTGCCAGCAGCTTCCCCTTTGGTGTAACCTACGAGCAGTACTTC.

V and J are TRBV5-5 and TRBJ2-1, with 10 bases fitting TRBD2. J gave up 8 bases and V 1 base, and 9 bases lay outside the gene matches. The germline gives CDR1 SGHKS, CDR2 YYEKEE (reference sequence). The CDR3 totals 16 residues. The CDR3 sequence: CASSLLSTSGTDEQFF. In DNA, the CDR3 is TGTGCCAGCAGCTTGTTGAGTACTAGCGGGACGGATGAGCAGTTCTTC.

The CDR3: CASPGKSTDTQYF. CDR3 DNA: TGTGCCAGCCCCGGGAAAAGCACAGATACGCAGTATTTT. The chain joins TRBV2 to TRBJ2-3; D is perhaps TRBD2 (5 bases). Per germline, CDR1 SNHLY and CDR2 FYNNEI. The CDR3 runs to 13 residues. V shed 8 bases and J shed 0 bases, with 9 bases lying between them.

V is TRBV7-9 and J is TRBJ2-5; TRBD1 agrees at 7 bases. The germline gives CDR1 SEHNR, CDR2 FQNEAQ (reference sequence). Germline trimming cut 5 bases from V and 2 bases from J; bases unmatched to any gene: 8. This CDR3 contains 15 residues. CDR3 nucleotide sequence: TGTGCCAGCAGCCCCCGGGACAGAACTCAAGAGACCCAGTACTTC. This gives the protein CASSPRDRTQETQYF.

This clone has only one observation. The V and J genes are TRBV23-1 and TRBJ1-1; 8 positions match TRBD1. TRBV23-1 is an ORF, and what it does is uncertain. CDR3 length equals 15 residues. V lost 4 bases to trimming and J lost 6 bases; unmatched junction nucleotides: 10. The CDR3 DNA is TGCGCCAGCAGTCTTCCAGGACAGGGCCTGGCTGAAGCTTTCTTT. The encoded protein is CASSLPGQGLAEAFF.

The chain is built from TRBV19 and TRBJ1-3, with 7 bases that match TRBD1. CDR1 and CDR2 (germline): LNHDA, SQIVND (reference sequence). Trimming cost V 7 bases and J 2 bases; bases outside gene matches: 8. The CDR3 runs 15 residues. The CDR3 loop is CASKPGGMAGNTIYF. The CDR3 DNA reads as TGTGCCAGTAAACCAGGGGGAATGGCTGGAAACACCATATATTTT.

This chain uses TRBV7-9 with TRBJ2-2, with D unclear. Trimming took 1 base from V and 3 from J, leaving 18 bases between them. Per the germline V gene, CDR1 is SEHNR and CDR2 is FQNEAQ (reference sequence). This CDR3 is 18 amino acids long. The CDR3 DNA reads TGTGCCAGCAGCTTAGTGCGGCTGAAGTATGAGGACACCGGGGAGCTGTTTTTT. Translated, it gives CASSLVRLKYEDTGELFF. The full variable domain, rest sourced from reference TRBV7-9 and TRBJ2-2, is DTGVSQNPRHKITKRGQNVTFRCDPISEHNRLYWYRQTLGQGPEFLTYFQNEAQLEKSRLLSDRFSAERPKGSFSTLEIQRTEQGDSAMYLCASSLVRLKYEDTGELFFGEGSRLTVL.

As regards this clone: The same CDR3 is also encoded by other DNA sequences in this sample. The chain has TRBV9 and TRBJ1-1; D ambiguous. Deletions cut 5 bases from V and 0 bases from J, with 8 bases between. CDR3 length equals 13 residues. The V gene's germline CDR1 is SGDLS and CDR2 YYNGEE. For the CDR3, the DNA is TGTGCCAGCAGTGCTGGGGTGAACACTGAAGCTTTCTTT. Protein sequence: CASSAGVNTEAFF.

J is TRBJ2-1 and V is TRBV18, with D unclear. The V end lost 11 bases, the J end lost 4 bases, and 12 bases lay between the germline ends. The CDR3 consists of 12 residues. The V gene's germline CDR1 is KGHSH and CDR2 LQKENI. CDR3 bases: TGTGCCTCCGGTGAGAGGTACAATGAGCAGTTCTTC. Translation gives CASGERYNEQFF.

The chain joins TRBV6-1 to TRBJ2-1; 8 nucleotides align to TRBD1. Germline CDR1 reads MNHNS; CDR2 reads SASEGT. The CDR3 is made up of 15 amino acids. V dropped 10 bases and J dropped 2; count of bases not matched to a gene: 10. The CDR3 nucleotides read TGTGCCACACACGGGACAGGCGAGGCCTACAATGAGCAGTTCTTC. It translates to CATHGTGEAYNEQFF.